This T cell receptor (beta chain) stems from a study of T cells after yellow fever vaccination. At the level of the study: Preparing low-cell-number fractions relied on SMART-Seq v4 Ultra Low Input.

General study results and limits: The secondary response was weaker but peaked faster, day 5 versus 15.

Each CDR3 protein gets one entry after TCRdb re-called the 5' RACE reads with MiXCR. The repertoire has about 350,000 distinct CDR3 sequences, roughly 8.3% of them found once; the top ten carry 15% to 20%. With 8 bases removed from V and 4 bases from J, the gap between germline ends came to 11 bases. This CDR3 has 12 residues. Germline V CDR1 and CDR2: SNHLY, FYNNEI. This clonotype has more than one count but fewer than ten. Its antigen is not identified. The receptor was isolated from a man between 18 and 35 years old who received the YFV17D yellow fever vaccine. Sequenced here: PBMCs, sampled roughly seven weeks after the first yellow fever vaccination. This rearrangement joins TRBV2 to TRBJ1-1; the D is unclear. This CDR3 reads CASFRVGTEAFF. DNA of the CDR3: TGTGCCAGCTTCCGGGTGGGCACTGAAGCTTTCTTT.